The text below deals with one T cell receptor beta chain. The sample comes from a study of blood T cell repertoires in COVID-19. As for the study in general: The origin of the acute and convalescent COVID-19 samples was the United States, Italy and Spain.

J gave up 2 bases and V 4 bases, and 7 bases lay outside the gene matches. CDR1 and CDR2 from the germline V gene are LGHDT and YNNKEL (reference sequence). The CDR3 extends over 15 amino acids. This table comes from immunoSEQ multiplex PCR, and its TCRdb copy is limited to in-frame clones, with some not included. In the table there are about 120,000 clones, roughly 85% of which are singletons. V is TRBV3-1 (or the pseudogene TRBV3-2) and J is TRBJ1-1; 7 bases match TRBD1. Sequenced material: peripheral blood. The receptor was derived from a man aged 35 to 55 with acute or convalescent COVID-19. For the CDR3, the DNA is TGTGCCAGCAGCCTATGGGACAGCGGAAACACTGAAGCTTTCTTT. It yields the protein CASSLWDSGNTEAFF.